This is a list of T cell receptor beta chains from one sample in a study of graft-versus-host responses after intestinal transplantation. Assay: immunoSEQ multiplex PCR; the TCRdb copy retains only in-frame clones and omits some. The sample contains about 88,000 clones, about 91% of which appear only once. Antigens for these TCRs are unknown. This sample comprised unstimulated CD4+ T cells sorted from spleen or lymph node cells, obtained before transplant. These receptors all come from a human donor who was the organ donor for an intestinal transplant. The conserved cysteine and the conserved F or W are not part of the CDR3 here. D genes are given only for firm matches.

>TRBJ2-5|TRBV11-2|NA
ASSSTRQATETQY
>TRBJ2-4|TRBV11-2|NA
ASSLDRLDIQY
>TRBJ2-7|TRBV6-6|TRBD2
ANLVSSGSYEQY
>TRBJ1-2|TRBV10-3|NA
AISEFEGLLYGYT
>TRBJ2-7|TRBV4-1|NA
ASSQLRLIYEQY
>TRBJ2-1|TRBV5-4|TRBD2
ASSLAGAYNEQF
>TRBJ1-4|TRBV5-1|NA
ASSLQTSNEKLF
>TRBJ2-3|TRBV30|TRBD2
AWSARTAGVGGTQY
>TRBJ2-3|TRBV7-9|TRBD1
ASSRTGFVDTQY
>TRBJ2-3|TRBV6-1|TRBD2
ASIRTSATDTQY
>TRBJ2-3|TRBV9|TRBD1
ASSVGDRVTDTQY
>TRBJ2-2|TRBV5-8|NA
ASSLEGSTGELF
>TRBJ2-3|TRBV6-5|NA
ASTNGLATDTQY
>TRBJ2-5|TRBV7-8|TRBD2
ASSLTAGAPQETQY
>TRBJ2-6|TRBV9|NA
ASSVSVADLGYGANVLT
>TRBJ1-1|TRBV6-5|TRBD1
ASSSGTGGEAF
>TRBJ2-1|TRBV7-3|TRBD2
ASSLMEGAGGSYNEQF
>TRBJ1-2|TRBV5-1|NA
ASSLQGTYGYT
>TRBJ1-5|TRBV19|NA
ASNVGEYSNQPQH
>TRBJ1-2|TRBV15|TRBD1
ATSTGTALLYGYT
>TRBJ2-3|TRBV10-3|TRBD1
AISEFTGGFTDTQY
>TRBJ2-1|TRBV21-1|NA
ASSFLGDRVFYNEQF
>TRBJ1-1|TRBV19|NA
ASSIGGGVEAF
>TRBJ2-2|TRBV5-1|TRBD1
ASSRRQGHIPGELF
>TRBJ2-1|TRBV4-2|NA
ASSQEGAREQF
>TRBJ2-5|TRBV7-7|TRBD2
ASSLDRAGGRETQY
>TRBJ1-4|TRBV9|TRBD1
ASSVGRRTGGNEKLF
>TRBJ2-1|TRBV5-1|TRBD2
ASSLLVTSGYNEQF
>TRBJ2-5|TRBV6-5|TRBD2
ASRGKAGGQETQY
>TRBJ1-2|TRBV27|NA
ASRIGEGGYT
>TRBJ2-2|TRBV7-3|NA
ASSLRGSGTGELF
>TRBJ2-5|TRBV4-2|TRBD2
ASSQGKSSGQETQY
>TRBJ2-7|TRBV6-5|TRBD2
ASSYSTGRDYEQY
>TRBJ2-5|TRBV7-2|NA
ASSLVRGQETQY
>TRBJ1-5|TRBV6-5|NA
ASRSRGGGNQPQH
>TRBJ2-5|TRBV7-8|NA
AIDGFLQETQY
>TRBJ1-1|TRBV15|TRBD1
ATSRDLQGDLSNTEAF
>TRBJ1-1|TRBV30|TRBD1
AWKGQGDTEAF
>TRBJ1-1|TRBV19|NA
ASSIQEGTEAF
>TRBJ2-5|TRBV19|NA
ASSIGLGLETQY